This TCR beta chain emerged from a study of vaccination and CD4 T cells after COVID-19. Study-level information: Nasal swab PCR showed SARS-CoV-2 in convalescent patients, several with mild and one with severe disease. Overlapping peptides covering the spike proteins of SARS-CoV-2, HCoV-NL63, HCoV-OC43 and HCoV-229E were added to stimulate cells. Cultures that served as controls received a CEFX pool, an HIV-1 Nef pool, or no peptide.

Germline V gene sequence: CDR1 SGHDT, CDR2 YYEEEE. V lost 0 bases, J lost 1 base, and 10 bases lay in between. This CDR3 has 15 residues. Cultured CD4+ T-cell DNA underwent Oncomine TCR Beta short-read sequencing. TCRdb used MiXCR to reprocess the PCR reads, holding one entry per CDR3 protein. The sample has around 15,000 distinct CDR3 sequences; around 61% are singletons. Stated treatment: 10-day PBMC culture with coronavirus spike peptide pools or control peptides (ViraFEST assay). ViraFEST used peptide pools to expand antigen-specific T cells, then sequenced TCRs. On this clonotype: The antigen is undetermined.

The TCR was taken from a human donor who had recovered from COVID-19. Sequencing used CD4+ T cells from blood, cultured in vitro. The J gene is TRBJ1-2, the V gene TRBV5-6; no clear D. The DNA of the CDR3 is TGTGCCAGCAGCTTGGTGTGGCGGAGTAACTATGGCTACACCTTC. It codes for CASSLVWRSNYGYTF.